The sample holds many counts of the clone carrying this T cell receptor (beta chain). The data stem from a study of T cells in Graves' hyperthyroidism and ophthalmopathy. The TCR beta CDR3 regions underwent amplification using RNA transcripts as the source. TCR CDR3 underwent first-round RT-PCR with the HTBI primer set. TCRdb passed the multiplex PCR reads through MiXCR, listing each CDR3 protein once. The sample holds about 520,000 distinct CDR3 sequences, 20% seen once. Germline CDR1 is MDHEN and CDR2 is SYDVKM. V was pared by 8 bases and J by 7 bases, with 7 bases of the junction left unmatched. CDR3 length: 14 amino acids. Newly diagnosed hyperthyroidism, duration under 2 months, in patients aged 18 to 65.

This receptor was taken from a man between 18 and 29 years old with Graves' hyperthyroidism. The V and J genes are TRBV28 and TRBJ2-2, with 10 bases identical to TRBD1. Source material: blood. CDR3 in amino acids: CASLDRGPNGELFF. DNA of the CDR3: TGTGCCAGCCTCGACAGGGGGCCTAACGGGGAGCTGTTTTTT.